The 28 T cell receptor beta chains below were found in one sample sequenced in a study of Graves' ophthalmopathy and Graves' hyperthyroidism. The sequenced template was RNA, covering the TCR beta CDR3 region. Following a first-round RT-PCR that used HTBI primers, a second-round multiplex PCR was carried out. TCRdb re-called the multiplex PCR reads through MiXCR, storing one row per CDR3 protein. The data show approximately 380,000 distinct CDR3 sequences, with under 25% seen just once and around 3.1% held by the top ten. The sample consisted of peripheral blood. The source of these receptors is a woman under 30 with stable Graves' hyperthyroidism.

This clonotype was counted ten times or more. This chain uses TRBV5-1 with TRBJ2-7; 9 bases line up with TRBD1. Germline V CDR1 and CDR2: SGHRS, YFSETQ. The V and J ends lost 5 bases and 5 bases, in that order; junction bases with no gene match: 11. CDR3 length equals 15 residues. CDR3 in amino acids: CASSLSGTGSDEQYF. The CDR3 DNA is TGCGCCAGCAGTCTGTCCGGGACAGGGTCCGACGAGCAGTACTTC.

This clonotype showed up many times. The genes are TRBV6-5 and TRBJ2-4; 11 bases match TRBD1. J lost 8 bases, V lost 9 bases, and 6 bases had no gene match. This CDR3 has 13 amino acids. Per the germline V gene, CDR1 is MNHEY and CDR2 is SVGAGI. CDR3 sequence (DNA): TGTGCCAGTTGGACAGGGGGCGCGTACATTCAGTACTTC. It yields the protein CASWTGGAYIQYF.

This clonotype was recorded at least ten times. The V gene is TRBV12-3 or TRBV12-4, the J gene TRBJ2-7; no clear D. The V end was cut by 7 bases, the J end by 0 bases, with 4 bases between. This CDR3 has 11 residues. The CDR3 loop reads CASTVSYEQYF. The DNA for the CDR3 is TGTGCCAGCACCGTCTCCTACGAGCAGTACTTC.

This clonotype has ten or more counts. The chain has TRBV6-5 and TRBJ1-3; D may be TRBD1 (5 bases). The CDR3 contains 15 residues. V was pared by 4 bases and J by 0 bases, with 10 bases between. Germline loops: CDR1 MNHEY, CDR2 SVGAGI. CDR3 sequence (DNA): TGTGCCAGCAGTTCGCAGGGCAACTCTGGAAACACCATATATTTT. This translates into CASSSQGNSGNTIYF.

The V and J genes are TRBV6-5 and TRBJ1-2; a weak D match, TRBD1 (5 bases). The length of the CDR3 is 14 residues. Between the trimmed V and J ends, which lost 3 bases and 5 bases, there was a span of 13 bases. Germline V gene data show CDR1 as MNHEY and CDR2 as SVGAGI. The CDR3 loop reads CASSYAGVGYGYTF. The CDR3 nucleotides are TGTGCCAGCAGTTATGCGGGGGTGGGGTATGGCTACACCTTC.

The chain uses TRBV7-9 and TRBJ2-5; no firm D call. Trimming removed 5 bases at V and 3 bases at J, with 10 bases between. The CDR3 runs 13 residues. CDR1 is SEHNR, CDR2 FQNEAQ, per germline (reference sequence). CDR3 nucleotide sequence: TGTGCCAGCAGCAGTACAGATGAAGAGACCCAGTACTTC. It specifies CASSSTDEETQYF.

The chain has TRBV30 and TRBJ2-7, with D perhaps TRBD1 (5 bases). The germline gives CDR1 GTSNPN, CDR2 SVGIG (reference sequence). The V and J ends lost 0 bases and 2 bases respectively, with 14 bases between them. The CDR3 totals 15 residues. The CDR3 protein is CAWSVGVRAAYEQYF. In nucleotides, the CDR3 is TGTGCCTGGAGTGTAGGGGTCCGGGCGGCCTACGAGCAGTACTTC.

At least ten counts were recorded for this clonotype. DNA of the CDR3: TGTGCCACCAGCAGAGATCTCCACAGGGTGAGCTCCTACGAGCAGTACTTC. This gives the protein CATSRDLHRVSSYEQYF. The rearrangement uses TRBV15 and TRBJ2-7; tentative D call: TRBD1 (6 bases). The V end was cut by 0 bases, the J end by 0 bases, with 15 bases between. The length of the CDR3 is 17 residues. CDR1 is LNHNV and CDR2 is YYDKDF in the germline V gene (reference sequence).

This clonotype was counted at least ten times. The chain uses TRBV18 and TRBJ2-5; D possibly uses TRBD1 or TRBD2 (5 bases each). Germline V gene data show CDR1 as KGHSH and CDR2 as LQKENI. The CDR3 consists of 17 residues. Between the trimmed V and J ends, which lost 8 bases and 2 bases, there was a span of 24 bases. Written as DNA, the CDR3 is TGTGCCAGCCTCAGATGGCCCGGGACGCGCTATCAAGAGACCCAGTACTTC. It is translated as CASLRWPGTRYQETQYF.

Many counts were recorded for this clonotype. CDR3 residues: CASRSGTSDQETQYF. In DNA form, the CDR3 reads TGTGCCAGCAGGTCCGGGACTAGCGACCAAGAGACCCAGTACTTC. This sequence joins TRBV2 and TRBJ2-5; 10 bases map to TRBD2. V lost 6 bases to trimming and J lost 0 bases; unmatched junction nucleotides: 4. CDR1 and CDR2 from the germline V gene are SNHLY and FYNNEI. This CDR3 contains 15 residues.

In this sample, this clonotype turned up many times. This chain joins TRBV11-1 and TRBJ1-1; the match to TRBD1 covers 8 bases. V lost 5 bases, J lost 5 bases, and 13 bases stayed unmatched. CDR1 SGHAT and CDR2 FQDESV come from the germline V gene (reference sequence). The CDR3 has 16 residues. The CDR3, as DNA: TGTGCCAGCAGCGCTAGGACAGGGAAGATAGGGACTGAAGCTTTCTTT. Protein: CASSARTGKIGTEAFF.

The V call is TRBV7-8, the J call TRBJ2-5; D might be TRBD1 or TRBD2, each matching 6 bases. The V gene's germline CDR1 is SGHVS and CDR2 FQNEAQ. V gave up 5 bases and J gave up 0 bases, with 16 bases separating them. This CDR3 has 16 residues. The CDR3: CASSRGARVNQETQYF. The DNA for the CDR3 is TGTGCCAGCAGCAGGGGGGCCAGGGTCAACCAAGAGACCCAGTACTTC. Together with reference TRBV7-8 and TRBJ2-5, the CDR3 gives the full variable domain: GAGVSQSPRYKVAKRGQDVALRCDPISGHVSLFWYQQALGQGPEFLTYFQNEAQLDKSGLPSDRFFAERPEGSVSTLKIQRTQQEDSAVYLCASSRGARVNQETQYFGPGTRLLVL.

This chain joins TRBV12-3 or TRBV12-4 and TRBJ2-7; 7 bases are shared with TRBD2. The CDR3 spans 17 residues. V lost 2 bases and J lost 0; bases outside the gene matches: 10. The CDR3 DNA sequence: TGTGCCAGCAGTTTATTCGGCTCTCGGGGGGACTCCTACGAGCAGTACTTC. It translates to CASSLFGSRGDSYEQYF.

V gene TRBV28 combines with J gene TRBJ1-3; D perhaps matches TRBD1 (5 bases). From germline, CDR1 is MDHEN and CDR2 SYDVKM. CDR3 length: 17 residues. V was clipped by 3 bases and J by 3 bases, with 18 bases between them. CDR3 region: CASSLYGEGTYGNTIYF. The CDR3 nucleotides are TGTGCCAGCAGTTTGTATGGGGAGGGGACGTATGGAAACACCATATATTTT.

This clonotype was seen ten or more times. The J gene is TRBJ1-5, the V gene TRBV20-1; D might be TRBD1 (5 bases). CDR3 size: 16 residues. Germline CDR1 and CDR2: DFQATT and SNEGSKA (reference sequence). Between the trimmed V and J ends, which lost 3 bases and 0 bases, there was a span of 15 bases. CDR3 in DNA: TGCAGTGCTAGTATTTGGTCAGGGTATAGCAATCAGCCCCAGCATTTT. Its translation is CSASIWSGYSNQPQHF.

The J gene is TRBJ2-5, the V gene TRBV6-5; 10 nucleotides line up with TRBD1. The CDR3 covers 15 residues. Trimming cost V 3 bases and J 5 bases; bases outside gene matches: 6. The germline V gene has CDR1 MNHEY and CDR2 SVGAGI. CDR3 sequence: CASSYGADRGETQYF. Written as DNA, the CDR3 is TGTGCCAGCAGTTATGGGGCGGACAGGGGGGAGACCCAGTACTTC.

As regards this clonotype: This may arise from a read error, as a much more abundant clone is one base away. The genes are TRBV6-2 or TRBV6-3 and TRBJ2-5; D is unresolved. The V gene's germline CDR1 is MNHEY and CDR2 SVGEGT. V shed 7 bases and J shed 5 bases, with 11 bases lying between them. The CDR3 runs to 12 residues. The CDR3 sequence is CASTQLGETQYF. The CDR3 nucleotides are TGTGCCAGCACCCAATTGGGGGAGACCCAGTACTTC.

This clonotype appeared many times. The V gene is TRBV24-1, the J gene TRBJ1-5; D is unclear. CDR3 length: 14 residues. The germline V gene has CDR1 KGHDR and CDR2 SFDVKD. V was cut by 4 bases and J by 0 bases, with 6 bases left in between. The CDR3: CATSEQYSNQPQHF. The CDR3 bases are TGTGCCACCAGTGAGCAGTATAGCAATCAGCCCCAGCATTTT.

This clonotype has more than one count but fewer than ten. The V and J genes are TRBV24-1 and TRBJ1-1; TRBD1 might be the D (5 bases). Trimming took off 5 bases at V and 4 bases at J, with 10 bases between the two ends. This CDR3 is 13 amino acids long. In germline, CDR1 is KGHDR, CDR2 SFDVKD. The CDR3 here is CATSGQGGTEAFF. CDR3 DNA: TGTGCCACCAGTGGTCAGGGTGGCACTGAAGCTTTCTTT.

This clonotype occurred once. V and J are TRBV6-2 or TRBV6-3 and TRBJ2-7, with 7 bases fitting TRBD2. The CDR3 covers 18 residues. CDR1 and CDR2 from the germline V gene are MNHEY and SVGEGT. V was pared by 6 bases and J by 2 bases, with 19 bases of the junction left unmatched. CDR3 nucleotide sequence: TGTGCCAGCAGACATGGCCCGTTCCAGCGGGGTTCGCCCTACGAGCAGTACTTC. Protein product: CASRHGPFQRGSPYEQYF.

This clonotype was picked up many times. This chain connects TRBV28 to TRBJ2-7, with 8 bases fitting TRBD2. The germline V gene encodes CDR1 MDHEN and CDR2 SYDVKM. V was clipped by 3 bases and J by 1 base; unmatched bases: 5. The length of the CDR3 is 15 residues. This CDR3 reads CASSFPGGVSYEQYF. The DNA of the CDR3 is TGTGCCAGCAGTTTCCCGGGGGGGGTTTCCTACGAGCAGTACTTC.

The rearrangement links TRBV11-2 to TRBJ1-1; TRBD1 might be the D (5 bases). The germline gives CDR1 SGHAT, CDR2 FQNNGV. Trimming removed 1 base from V and 5 bases from J, with 17 bases in between. The CDR3 is 16 residues long. CDR3 coding DNA: TGTGCCAGCAGCTTAGGGGCAGGGCGAATCGCTACTGAAGCTTTCTTT. Its protein product is CASSLGAGRIATEAFF.

A word on this clonotype: The conserved phenylalanine or tryptophan is not found at the CDR3 terminus, so this likely reflects a read error. V usage is TRBV5-1 and J usage is TRBJ2-2; no clear D. Germline V gives CDR1 SGHRS, CDR2 YFSETQ. This CDR3 is 13 amino acids long. The V end was cut by 2 bases, the J end by 3 bases, with 5 bases between. The DNA for the CDR3 is TGCGCCAGCAGCTTTGAAGACACCGGGGAGCTGTTTTTG. Its translation: CASSFEDTGELFL.

This clonotype showed up just a few times. The chain combines TRBV4-2 with TRBJ2-7; D perhaps matches TRBD2 (6 bases). Germline V gene data show CDR1 as LGHNA and CDR2 as YNFKEQ. Deletions cut 4 bases from V and 1 base from J, with 32 bases between. This CDR3 spans 21 amino acids. CDR3 in DNA: TGTGCCAGCAGCCTAGAAACACAGACTTTAGCGGCATCCACCAATTCCTACGAGCAGTACTTC. Protein: CASSLETQTLAASTNSYEQYF.

This clonotype was recorded many times. V usage is TRBV19 and J usage is TRBJ1-1, with D possibly being TRBD1 (6 bases). Trimming pared 6 bases from V and 0 bases from J, leaving 14 bases between. The germline CDR1 and CDR2 sequences are LNHDA and SQIVND (reference sequence). This CDR3 has 15 amino acids. The CDR3 loop is CASRTPGTLNTEAFF. The CDR3 region has the DNA TGTGCCAGTAGGACTCCCGGGACATTGAACACTGAAGCTTTCTTT.

This clonotype showed up many times. The gene calls are TRBV6-4 and TRBJ2-6; D perhaps matches TRBD1 (6 bases). This CDR3 region has 14 residues. Germline CDR1 and CDR2: MRHNA and SNTAGT. Trimming took 7 bases from V and 2 from J, leaving 9 bases between them. CDR3 in DNA: TGTGCCAGCAAAGGGGGTCCTGGGGCCAACGTCCTGACTTTC. Its protein is CASKGGPGANVLTF.

This clonotype was counted many times. This chain joins TRBV24-1 and TRBJ1-5; a weak D match, TRBD1 (6 bases). There are 13 residues in the CDR3. Germline CDR1 is KGHDR and CDR2 is SFDVKD. Trimming took 5 bases from V and 6 from J, leaving 10 bases between them. CDR3 loop: CATSGGGRQPQHF. The CDR3 coding sequence is TGTGCCACCAGTGGGGGGGGGCGTCAGCCCCAGCATTTT.

The chain joins TRBV19 to TRBJ1-5, with D perhaps matching TRBD1 (6 bases). The germline V gene has CDR1 LNHDA and CDR2 SQIVND (reference sequence). The V end lost 5 bases, the J end lost 5 bases, and 19 bases lay between the germline ends. The CDR3 length is 16 residues. The CDR3 reads CASSAGSGGADQPQHF. The CDR3, as DNA: TGTGCCAGTAGTGCGGGCTCGGGGGGGGCTGATCAGCCCCAGCATTTT.